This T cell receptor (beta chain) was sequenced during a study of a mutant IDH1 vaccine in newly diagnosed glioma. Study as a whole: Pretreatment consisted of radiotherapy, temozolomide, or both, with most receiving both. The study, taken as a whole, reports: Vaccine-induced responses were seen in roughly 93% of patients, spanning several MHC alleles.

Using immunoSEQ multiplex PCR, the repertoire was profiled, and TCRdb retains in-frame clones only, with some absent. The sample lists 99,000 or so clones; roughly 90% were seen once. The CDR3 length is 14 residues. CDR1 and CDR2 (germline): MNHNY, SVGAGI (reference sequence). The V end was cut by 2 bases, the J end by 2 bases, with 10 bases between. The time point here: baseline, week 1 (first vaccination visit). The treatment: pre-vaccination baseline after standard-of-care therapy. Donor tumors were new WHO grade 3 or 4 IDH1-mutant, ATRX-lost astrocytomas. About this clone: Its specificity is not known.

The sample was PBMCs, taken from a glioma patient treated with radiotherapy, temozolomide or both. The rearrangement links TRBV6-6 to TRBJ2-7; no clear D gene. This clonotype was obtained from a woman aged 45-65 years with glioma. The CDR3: CASSYLIGPYEQYF. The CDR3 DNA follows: TGTGCCAGCAGTTACCTCATCGGCCCCTACGAGCAGTACTTC.